Listed here are 21 T cell receptor beta chains from one sample, sequenced in a study of beta chain features in type 1 diabetes. Every isolated RNA sample was fully reverse transcribed, so sequencing captured expressed TCRB transcripts. TCRdb's copy holds only in-frame clones and misses some; the assay was immunoSEQ multiplex PCR. The table has 200,000 to 250,000 clones, around 9.6% seen once. The source material was naive CD4+ T cells from blood. Receptors were obtained from a woman between 18 and 30 years old in good health.

V is TRBV5-1 and J is TRBJ2-1; 8 bases map to TRBD2. This CDR3 has 16 residues. V dropped 0 bases and J dropped 2; count of bases not matched to a gene: 4. Germline lookup yields CDR1 SGHRS and CDR2 YFSETQ. Here the CDR3 reads CASSLEGLVPYNEQFF. The CDR3 DNA sequence: TGCGCCAGCAGCTTGGAGGGACTAGTTCCCTACAATGAGCAGTTCTTC.

The rearrangement links TRBV29-1 to TRBJ2-7; TRBD1 might be the D (5 bases). The germline CDR1 and CDR2 sequences are SQVTM and ANQGSEA. V was pared by 6 bases and J by 4 bases, with 19 bases between. This CDR3 has 14 amino acids. DNA for the CDR3: TGCAGCGTCGTTGTGAGAGGACAAAGGTACGAGCAGTACTTC. Translating gives CSVVVRGQRYEQYF.

This clone was picked up a small number of times. This chain uses TRBV18 with TRBJ1-1; D remains ambiguous. The V and J ends lost 3 bases and 1 base respectively, with 9 bases between them. The CDR3 is made up of 14 amino acids. Germline V CDR1 and CDR2: KGHSH, LQKENI. The CDR3 loop is CASSPRRGNTEAFF. The CDR3 DNA reads TGTGCCAGCTCACCCAGACGAGGGAACACTGAAGCTTTCTTT.

This clone was seen once. The chain combines TRBV5-1 with TRBJ1-1, with D possibly being TRBD1 (6 bases). CDR3 length: 16 residues. Germline-derived CDR1 and CDR2 are SGHRS and YFSETQ. V gave up 6 bases and J gave up 0 bases, with 18 bases separating them. CDR3 sequence (DNA): TGCGCCAGCACGCCGGGGAGGGGGGATATGAACACTGAAGCTTTCTTT. This gives the protein CASTPGRGDMNTEAFF.

This clone turned up a few times. The gene calls are TRBV2 and TRBJ2-7; 10 bases match TRBD1. The V and J ends lost 5 bases and 4 bases, in that order; junction bases with no gene match: 5. Germline CDR1 is SNHLY and CDR2 is FYNNEI. The CDR3 is made up of 14 amino acids. The CDR3 here is CASSWDRGDYEQYF. The DNA of the CDR3 is TGTGCCAGCAGTTGGGACAGGGGAGATTACGAGCAGTACTTC.

This chain uses TRBV2 with TRBJ1-1; D possibly corresponds to TRBD1 (5 bases). Trimming removed 5 bases from V and 5 bases from J, with 15 bases in between. Germline V gene lookup returns CDR1 SNHLY and CDR2 FYNNEI. CDR3 length: 14 amino acids. CDR3 residues: CASSKGRGATEAFF. CDR3 sequence (DNA): TGTGCCAGCAGTAAGGGGAGGGGTGCGACTGAAGCTTTCTTT.

The chain links TRBV7-9 to TRBJ2-7, with a weak D call TRBD1 (6 bases). Trimming removed 5 bases from V and 2 bases from J, with 13 bases in between. The CDR3 consists of 14 residues. The germline CDR1 and CDR2 sequences are SEHNR and FQNEAQ (reference sequence). CDR3 coding DNA: TGTGCCAGCAGCGTCCGGGACAAAGCCTACGAGCAGTACTTC. As protein: CASSVRDKAYEQYF.

This clone has a handful of counts. The chain has TRBV29-1 and TRBJ2-3, with D uncertain. The CDR3 covers 14 residues. The V end lost 4 bases, the J end lost 0 bases, and 11 bases lay between the germline ends. CDR1 is SQVTM and CDR2 is ANQGSEA in the germline V gene. In DNA, the CDR3 is TGCAGCGTTGTCCGAGTAGCCAGCACAGATACGCAGTATTTT. Its translation: CSVVRVASTDTQYF.

The chain links TRBV5-4 to TRBJ1-2; 8 nucleotides align to TRBD1. The germline V gene encodes CDR1 SGHNT and CDR2 YYREEE (reference sequence). With V trimmed by 4 bases and J by 6 bases, 8 bases remained unmatched. The CDR3 contains 14 residues. CDR3 sequence (DNA): TGTGCCAGCAGCCCCCGACAGGGGACGGATGGCTACACCTTC. This translates into CASSPRQGTDGYTF.

The chain recombines TRBV6-5 with TRBJ2-7; the D gene is possibly TRBD1 (5 bases). Germline V gives CDR1 MNHEY, CDR2 SVGAGI. This CDR3 region has 13 residues. V was shortened by 3 bases and J by 4 bases, with 10 bases between the two germline ends. DNA of the CDR3: TGTGCCAGCAGTTATAGGGGCCGGTACGAGCAGTACTTC. Protein: CASSYRGRYEQYF.

This clone occurred a few times. CDR3 amino acids: CASSVGGLAGGQETQYF. The CDR3 bases are TGTGCCAGCAGCGTAGGCGGACTAGCGGGGGGGCAAGAGACCCAGTACTTC. This chain joins TRBV9 and TRBJ2-5, with 15 bases aligning to TRBD2. The CDR3 totals 17 residues. V lost 0 bases to trimming and J lost 2 bases; unmatched junction nucleotides: 2. In germline, CDR1 is SGDLS, CDR2 YYNGEE.

This clone appeared a few times. This chain joins TRBV7-9 and TRBJ2-2, with a tentative D call TRBD1 (5 bases). Germline-derived CDR1 and CDR2 are SEHNR and FQNEAQ (reference sequence). V lost 5 bases and J 5 bases, leaving 9 bases between the germline ends. There are 13 residues in the CDR3. The CDR3 sequence: CASSPHRTGELFF. CDR3 nucleotides: TGTGCCAGCAGCCCACACAGGACCGGGGAGCTGTTTTTT.

The rearrangement links TRBV2 to TRBJ1-6; weak D call: TRBD1 (5 bases). Germline V gives CDR1 SNHLY, CDR2 FYNNEI. Trimming stripped 4 bases from V and 7 bases from J, with 8 bases between. CDR3 size: 13 residues. CDR3 sequence: CASSVRGNSPLHF. The CDR3 DNA reads TGTGCCAGCAGTGTACGGGGGAATTCACCCCTCCACTTT.

The chain employs TRBV21-1 and TRBJ1-1; TRBD1, the table's D call, was not compared with the DNA. TRBV21-1 is classified as a pseudogene. The CDR3 is made up of 14 amino acids. CDR3 amino acids: CASSWDRGGTEAFF. The CDR3 coding sequence is TGTGCCAGCAGCTGGGACAGGGGAGGAACTGAAGCTTTCTTT.

The CDR3 reads CASSHGRGLNTEAFF. The CDR3, as DNA: TGTGCCAGCAGCCACGGCAGGGGGCTGAACACTGAAGCTTTCTTT. This chain joins TRBV7-9 and TRBJ1-1; 8 nucleotides align to TRBD1. The V and J ends lost 5 bases and 0 bases, in that order; junction bases with no gene match: 5. The CDR3 length is 15 residues. Per the germline V gene, CDR1 is SEHNR and CDR2 is FQNEAQ (reference sequence).

The table lists this clone with a few counts. V is TRBV2 and J is TRBJ1-5; 9 bases are shared with TRBD1. CDR3 size: 14 residues. V trimming: 6 bases; J trimming: 6 bases; junction bases outside the gene matches: 6. The germline gives CDR1 SNHLY, CDR2 FYNNEI. DNA of the CDR3: TGTGCCAGCAGCGCGGGACAGGGAAGTCAGCCCCAGCATTTT. It is translated as CASSAGQGSQPQHF.

This clone was observed a few times. This rearrangement joins TRBV7-9 to TRBJ1-6; 9 positions match TRBD1. With V trimmed by 7 bases and J by 9 bases, 7 bases remained unmatched. Germline CDR1 and CDR2: SEHNR and FQNEAQ (reference sequence). The CDR3 is 14 amino acids. In DNA, the CDR3 is TGTGCCAGCACCCCGGGACAGGGAGGTTCACCCCTCCACTTT. It is translated as CASTPGQGGSPLHF.

This clone has more than one count but fewer than ten. V and J are TRBV29-1 and TRBJ1-1; possibly TRBD1 for D (6 bases). V lost 6 bases, J lost 0 bases, and 11 bases lay in between. Germline CDR1 reads SQVTM; CDR2 reads ANQGSEA. This CDR3 region has 13 residues. CDR3 bases: TGCAGCGTCCGGGACAATCTGAACACTGAAGCTTTCTTT. Its translation is CSVRDNLNTEAFF. The whole variable domain, remainder taken from reference TRBV29-1 and TRBJ1-1, is SAVISQKPSRDICQRGTSLTIQCQVDSQVTMMFWYRQQPGQSLTLIATANQGSEATYESGFVIDKFPISRPNLTFSTLTVSNMSPEDSSIYLCSVRDNLNTEAFFGQGTRLTVV.

V and J are TRBV2 and TRBJ2-2, with D possibly being TRBD2 (5 bases). CDR1 and CDR2 (germline): SNHLY, FYNNEI. The CDR3 totals 16 residues. Trimming removed 5 bases from V and 4 bases from J, with 17 bases in between. The CDR3 sequence is CASSLLAGSGTGELFF. The CDR3 nucleotides are TGTGCCAGCAGTCTCCTAGCCGGGTCCGGCACCGGGGAGCTGTTTTTT.

About this clone: Distinct nucleotide sequences in the sample also encode this CDR3. The rearrangement uses TRBV5-1 and TRBJ1-1; 8 bases agree with TRBD1. The CDR3 length is 14 residues. Germline CDR1 is SGHRS and CDR2 is YFSETQ. V shed 4 bases, J shed 1 base, and the junction held 3 bases outside the gene matches. This CDR3 is CASSPDRANTEAFF. DNA of the CDR3: TGCGCCAGCAGCCCGGACAGGGCGAACACTGAAGCTTTCTTT. The complete variable domain, with remaining parts taken from reference TRBV5-1 and TRBJ1-1, reads KAGVTQTPRYLIKTRGQQVTLSCSPISGHRSVSWYQQTPGQGLQFLFEYFSETQRNKGNFPGRFSGRQFSNSRSEMNVSTLELGDSALYLCASSPDRANTEAFFGQGTRLTVV.

This sequence joins TRBV5-1 and TRBJ2-7; 9 nucleotides match TRBD1. Trimming at V came to 0 bases and at J to 5 bases, leaving 3 bases not matched to a gene. Germline values: CDR1 SGHRS, CDR2 YFSETQ. The CDR3 has 14 amino acids. The CDR3 DNA reads TGCGCCAGCAGCTTGGACAGGGGGCACGACGAGCAGTACTTC. It specifies CASSLDRGHDEQYF.